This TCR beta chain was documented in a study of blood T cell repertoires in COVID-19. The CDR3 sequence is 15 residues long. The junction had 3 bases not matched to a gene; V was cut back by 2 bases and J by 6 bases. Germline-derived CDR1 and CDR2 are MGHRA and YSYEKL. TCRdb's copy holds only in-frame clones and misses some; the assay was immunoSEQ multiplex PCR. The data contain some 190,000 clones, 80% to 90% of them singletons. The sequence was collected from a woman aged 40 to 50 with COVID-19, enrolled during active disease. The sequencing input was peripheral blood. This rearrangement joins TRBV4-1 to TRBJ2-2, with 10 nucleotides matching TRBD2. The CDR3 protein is CASSQFTSGAGELFF. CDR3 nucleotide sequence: TGCGCCAGCAGCCAATTCACTAGCGGGGCCGGGGAGCTGTTTTTT.